These 21 T cell receptor beta chains were all obtained from the same sample, sequenced in a study of T cell changes during pregnancy in multiple sclerosis. Method: immunoSEQ multiplex PCR; TCRdb's copy keeps in-frame clones and lacks some. Altogether tens of thousands of clones are present, more than 75% being singletons, with the ten largest covering under 6%. Sequencing was performed on CD8+ T cells from peripheral blood mononuclear cells, taken after pregnancy. The receptor source for this set is a female donor in good health, enrolled as a control in a pregnancy study.

V and J are TRBV27 and TRBJ2-3; tentative D call: TRBD2 (6 bases). V was shortened by 1 base and J by 3 bases, with 11 bases between the two germline ends. CDR1 is MNHEY, CDR2 SMNVEV, per germline (reference sequence). The CDR3 totals 15 residues. CDR3 sequence reads: CASSLFGGVTDTQYF. The CDR3 nucleotides are TGTGCCAGCAGTTTATTCGGGGGAGTGACAGATACGCAGTATTTT.

The CDR3 spells CASSVGDRGYNEQFF. The CDR3 nucleotides read TGTGCCAGCAGCGTAGGGGACAGGGGTTACAATGAGCAGTTCTTC. The chain recombines TRBV9 with TRBJ2-1, with 10 bases matching TRBD1. The trim removed 0 bases at V and 4 bases at J, leaving 1 base unmatched. There are 15 residues in the CDR3. Germline CDR1 and CDR2: SGDLS and YYNGEE.

The V and J genes are TRBV7-8 and TRBJ2-5, with a tentative D call TRBD2 (6 bases). CDR1 is SGHVS, CDR2 FQNEAQ, per germline. This CDR3 spans 17 amino acids. Deletions cut 5 bases from V and 0 bases from J, with 19 bases between. Here the CDR3 DNA reads TGTGCCAGCAGCCCCTTGGGGGGTTATATAGACCAAGAGACCCAGTACTTC. Protein: CASSPLGGYIDQETQYF.

This clone was counted a single time. The chain combines TRBV12-5 with TRBJ2-4; maybe TRBD1 (5 bases). Germline CDR1 and CDR2: LGHNT and FRNRAP. This CDR3 spans 15 amino acids. V lost 3 bases and J lost 0, with 9 bases in between. The chain's CDR3 is CASGLGVPAKNIQYF. CDR3 in DNA: TGTGCTAGTGGTTTAGGGGTCCCAGCCAAAAACATTCAGTACTTC.

The chain has TRBV6-5 and TRBJ1-1, with 7 bases aligning to TRBD1. Germline CDR1 reads MNHEY; CDR2 reads SVGAGI. After removal of 7 bases from V and 4 bases from J, the junction contained 6 bases not matched to a gene. The CDR3 runs to 13 residues. CDR3 amino acids: CASTDREFTEAFF. The CDR3 DNA follows: TGTGCCAGCACCGACAGGGAGTTCACTGAAGCTTTCTTT.

This clone was detected only a few times. The chain joins TRBV27 to TRBJ1-1; 7 bases are a match to TRBD1. With V trimmed by 5 bases and J by 1 base, 4 bases remained unmatched. CDR3 length equals 14 residues. Per the germline V gene, CDR1 is MNHEY and CDR2 is SMNVEV (reference sequence). The CDR3 coding sequence is TGTGCCAGCAGTCCGGGACAGCCGAACACTGAAGCTTTCTTT. Amino acid sequence: CASSPGQPNTEAFF.

The genes are TRBV6-5 and TRBJ1-3; 7 bases map to TRBD1. This CDR3 has 14 residues. Looked up from germline, CDR1 is MNHEY and CDR2 is SVGAGI. V shed 5 bases and J 2 bases; nucleotides not matched to a gene: 3. The CDR3 spells CASSPGTAGNTIYF. The CDR3, as DNA: TGTGCCAGCAGTCCCGGGACAGCTGGAAACACCATATATTTT.

The rearrangement joins TRBV5-1 to TRBJ2-1; tentative D call: TRBD1 (6 bases). CDR1 is SGHRS, CDR2 YFSETQ, per germline. This CDR3 is 13 amino acids long. V lost 4 bases and J lost 12, with 17 bases in between. The CDR3 sequence is CASSPPDSLWQFF. The CDR3 DNA reads TGCGCCAGCAGCCCCCCGGACAGTCTATGGCAGTTCTTC.

The chain employs TRBV28 and TRBJ2-7, with D perhaps matching TRBD2 (6 bases). Germline values: CDR1 MDHEN, CDR2 SYDVKM. The V end was cut by 8 bases, the J end by 1 base, with 12 bases between. The CDR3 is 13 amino acids. The DNA for the CDR3 is TGTGCCAGCGGCCTGGGGACTTCCTACGAGCAGTACTTC. Amino acid sequence: CASGLGTSYEQYF.

This chain connects TRBV28 to TRBJ2-7; TRBD1 matches at 9 bases. CDR1 is MDHEN, CDR2 SYDVKM, per germline. V gave up 2 bases and J gave up 0 bases; unmatched junction bases: 17. The CDR3 covers 20 residues. CDR3 coding DNA: TGTGCCAGCAGTTTAGGCACCGGGACAGGGCGGACGATCAGCTCCTACGAGCAGTACTTC. This sequence encodes CASSLGTGTGRTISSYEQYF.

The V gene is TRBV6-1, the J gene TRBJ1-2; D call uncertain. The V and J ends lost 3 bases and 5 bases respectively, with 10 bases between them. The CDR3 is 13 amino acids. In germline, CDR1 is MNHNS, CDR2 SASEGT. CDR3 nucleotide sequence: TGTGCCAGCAGTGATGAGGAATTTTATGGCTACACCTTC. This translates into CASSDEEFYGYTF.

The V and J genes are TRBV5-1 and TRBJ2-2; possibly TRBD1 for D (5 bases). This CDR3 spans 15 amino acids. The V end lost 3 bases, the J end lost 5 bases, and 14 bases lay between the germline ends. Germline CDR1 reads SGHRS; CDR2 reads YFSETQ. In DNA form, the CDR3 reads TGCGCCAGCAGCTCGATGGCGGACAATACCGGGGAGCTGTTTTTT. It translates to CASSSMADNTGELFF.

The chain employs TRBV28 and TRBJ1-1; TRBD1 agrees at 7 bases. The junction had 10 bases not matched to a gene; V was cut back by 5 bases and J by 1 base. Germline CDR1 is MDHEN and CDR2 is SYDVKM. CDR3 length: 16 amino acids. The CDR3 bases are TGTGCCAGCAGTGCCCCCTGGACAGGCCCGAACACTGAAGCTTTCTTT. It encodes CASSAPWTGPNTEAFF.

The chain links TRBV30 to TRBJ2-5, with TRBD2 matching 7 bases. This CDR3 region has 13 residues. After removal of 8 bases from V and 11 bases from J, the junction contained 17 bases not matched to a gene. Germline V gene lookup returns CDR1 GTSNPN and CDR2 SVGIG (reference sequence). The CDR3 nucleotides are TGTGCCACGGATGGGGTAGGGAGCGGGGTTCAGTACTTC. Encoded protein: CATDGVGSGVQYF.

V is TRBV7-3 and J is TRBJ1-1; D may be TRBD1 (6 bases). With 1 base removed from V and 1 base from J, the gap between germline ends came to 10 bases. The CDR3 consists of 15 residues. Germline assignment: CDR1 SGHTA and CDR2 FQGTGA. The CDR3, as DNA: TGTGCCAGCAGCTTAATAGGGGGAAGGAACACTGAAGCTTTCTTT. Amino acids: CASSLIGGRNTEAFF.

The rearrangement links TRBV6-4 to TRBJ2-1; 8 bases align to TRBD2. The CDR3 has 15 residues. Germline V gene sequence: CDR1 MRHNA, CDR2 SNTAGT. The junction had 4 bases not matched to a gene; V was cut back by 3 bases and J by 3 bases. CDR3 DNA: TGTGCCAGCAGTGAGGTAGCGGGGTTCTACAATGAGCAGTTCTTC. Translating it yields CASSEVAGFYNEQFF.

This sequence joins TRBV7-9 and TRBJ2-5; D not resolved. The V and J ends lost 5 bases and 3 bases respectively, with 13 bases between them. The CDR3 spans 14 residues. Germline CDR1 is SEHNR and CDR2 is FQNEAQ (reference sequence). The CDR3: CASSGINREETQYF. The CDR3 DNA is TGTGCCAGCAGCGGAATAAACAGAGAAGAGACCCAGTACTTC.

The chain carries TRBV7-2 and TRBJ2-7, with 7 bases matching TRBD1. The ends lost 4 bases at V and 3 bases at J; junction bases unmatched: 9. Germline CDR1 is SGHTA and CDR2 is FQGNSA. The CDR3 loop spans 15 amino acids. The CDR3 spells CASSSTGTANYEQYF. The CDR3 coding sequence is TGTGCCAGCAGCTCGACCGGGACAGCGAACTACGAGCAGTACTTC.

This chain links TRBV9 with TRBJ2-3, with 10 bases matching TRBD2. In germline, CDR1 is SGDLS, CDR2 YYNGEE. Trimming cost V 4 bases and J 0 bases; bases outside gene matches: 5. This CDR3 has 16 amino acids. CDR3 in DNA: TGTGCCAGCAGCCTAACTAGCGGGACTAGCACAGATACGCAGTATTTT. It codes for CASSLTSGTSTDTQYF.

The gene calls are TRBV7-9 and TRBJ2-1; tentatively, D is TRBD2 (5 bases). With 6 bases removed from V and 9 bases from J, the gap between germline ends came to 18 bases. Germline V gene data show CDR1 as SEHNR and CDR2 as FQNEAQ (reference sequence). The CDR3 spans 14 residues. CDR3 DNA sequence: TGTGCCAGCAGAGAGGGCTCATCCTCCAGTGAGCAGTTCTTC. Its protein is CASREGSSSSEQFF.

This clone was counted once. The chain couples TRBV27 to TRBJ2-1; D unclear. In germline, CDR1 is MNHEY, CDR2 SMNVEV (reference sequence). Trimming removed 3 bases from V and 2 bases from J, with 8 bases in between. CDR3 length: 14 amino acids. Here the CDR3 reads CASSFADTYNEQFF. CDR3 nucleotides: TGTGCCAGCAGTTTTGCGGATACCTACAATGAGCAGTTCTTC.